This is a list of T cell receptor beta chains from one sample in a study of blood T cell repertoires in COVID-19. Using immunoSEQ multiplex PCR, the repertoire was profiled, and TCRdb retains in-frame clones only, with some absent. Of tens of thousands of clones in the sample, under 90% were seen once. The sequencing input was peripheral blood. Receptors originate from an older woman with acute or convalescent COVID-19. Each CDR3 is given with its conserved first and last residue. D genes are given only for firm matches. For some rows the clone size is stated as once, few or many, or as a class when expanded; others skip it.

d_gene: TRBD1; len: 15; j_gene: TRBJ1-3; v_gene: TRBV5-1; abundance: NA; CDR3nt: TGCGCCAGCAGGTCTGAGGGACAGGGACGAAACACCATATATTTT; CDR3aa: CASRSEGQGRNTIYF
d_gene: NA; len: 15; j_gene: TRBJ2-5; v_gene: TRBV5-5; abundance: once; CDR3nt: TGTGCCAGCAGCTCAGGCCCTGACAGCCTAATGGCCCAGTACTTC; CDR3aa: CASSSGPDSLMAQYF
d_gene: NA; len: 11; j_gene: TRBJ1-2; v_gene: TRBV20-1; abundance: NA; CDR3nt: TGCAGTGCTAGAGGAGACAGGGGCTACACCTTC; CDR3aa: CSARGDRGYTF
d_gene: NA; len: 12; j_gene: TRBJ1-5; v_gene: TRBV6-6; abundance: NA; CDR3nt: TGTGCCAGCAGGAGCGGTGATCAGCCCCAGCATTTT; CDR3aa: CASRSGDQPQHF
d_gene: TRBD2; len: 19; j_gene: TRBJ2-1; v_gene: TRBV28; abundance: few; CDR3nt: TGTGCCAGCAGTCCCACCCAAATCCTAGCGGGAGGGCCCTACAATGAGCAGTTCTTC; CDR3aa: CASSPTQILAGGPYNEQFF
d_gene: TRBD2; len: 15; j_gene: TRBJ2-1; v_gene: TRBV5-1; abundance: NA; CDR3nt: TGCGCCAGCACCCTAGCGGGAAACTCCTACAATGAGCAGTTCTTC; CDR3aa: CASTLAGNSYNEQFF
d_gene: TRBD2; len: 17; j_gene: TRBJ2-3; v_gene: TRBV5-1; abundance: NA; CDR3nt: TGCGCCAGCAGCTTTAGCGGGGGGAGGCCAAGCACAGATACGCAGTATTTT; CDR3aa: CASSFSGGRPSTDTQYF
d_gene: TRBD1; len: 15; j_gene: TRBJ2-3; v_gene: TRBV28; abundance: NA; CDR3nt: TGTGCCAGCAGTTTAGGGGGACAGAACACAGATACGCAGTATTTT; CDR3aa: CASSLGGQNTDTQYF
d_gene: NA; len: 12; j_gene: TRBJ1-2; v_gene: TRBV29-1; abundance: NA; CDR3nt: TGCAGCGTTTCCACAGGGAACTATGGCTACACCTTC; CDR3aa: CSVSTGNYGYTF
d_gene: TRBD2; len: 15; j_gene: TRBJ2-3; v_gene: TRBV7-2; abundance: NA; CDR3nt: TGTGCCAGCAGCTCGACTAGCGGGGCGGCGGGTACGCAGTATTTT; CDR3aa: CASSSTSGAAGTQYF
d_gene: NA; len: 15; j_gene: TRBJ1-6; v_gene: TRBV6-5; abundance: NA; CDR3nt: TGTGCCAGCGGCCCCCAGGTTGGGCTGGGTTCACCCCTCCACTTT; CDR3aa: CASGPQVGLGSPLHF
d_gene: NA; len: 13; j_gene: TRBJ1-1; v_gene: TRBV29-1; abundance: once; CDR3nt: TGCAGCGTCCACAGGGTTTTTAACACTGAAGCTTTCTTT; CDR3aa: CSVHRVFNTEAFF
d_gene: TRBD1; len: 14; j_gene: TRBJ1-1; v_gene: TRBV19; abundance: NA; CDR3nt: TGTGCCAGTAGTATACCAAACAGGGGAAATGAAGCTTTCTTT; CDR3aa: CASSIPNRGNEAFF
d_gene: TRBD1; len: 15; j_gene: TRBJ1-2; v_gene: TRBV6-6; abundance: NA; CDR3nt: TGTGCCAGCAGGACGGAAGGCAGGGGGGACTATGGCTACACCTTC; CDR3aa: CASRTEGRGDYGYTF
d_gene: NA; len: 13; j_gene: TRBJ2-7; v_gene: TRBV28; abundance: NA; CDR3nt: TGTGCCAGCAGTTTGAGGGTAGGTGGGGAGCAGTACTTC; CDR3aa: CASSLRVGGEQYF
d_gene: TRBD1; len: 13; j_gene: TRBJ2-3; v_gene: TRBV2; abundance: NA; CDR3nt: TGTGCCAGCAGGGGACAGGGAGCAGATACGCAGTATTTT; CDR3aa: CASRGQGADTQYF
d_gene: TRBD2; len: 16; j_gene: TRBJ2-5; v_gene: TRBV7-2; abundance: NA; CDR3nt: TGTGCCAGCAGCTCGGTGACTAGCGGGGTAGAGGAGACCCAGTACTTC; CDR3aa: CASSSVTSGVEETQYF
d_gene: TRBD1; len: 18; j_gene: TRBJ1-5; v_gene: TRBV10-3; abundance: once; CDR3nt: TGTGCCATCAGTAGAACAGGGGGGCTAGAGGGAAGCAATCAGCCCCAGCATTTT; CDR3aa: CAISRTGGLEGSNQPQHF
d_gene: TRBD1; len: 16; j_gene: TRBJ2-5; v_gene: TRBV19; abundance: NA; CDR3nt: TGTGCCAGTAGTCCAACCTTAGGACAGGGTGGAGAGACCCAGTACTTC; CDR3aa: CASSPTLGQGGETQYF
d_gene: TRBD2; len: 17; j_gene: TRBJ2-3; v_gene: TRBV4-2; abundance: NA; CDR3nt: TGTGCCAGCAGCCAGGGACTAGCGGGAGTTGGCTCGGATACGCAGTATTTT; CDR3aa: CASSQGLAGVGSDTQYF
d_gene: TRBD2; len: 16; j_gene: TRBJ2-2; v_gene: TRBV4-1; abundance: NA; CDR3nt: TGCGCCAGCAGCCAAGAACTAGCGGGAGGGGTCGGGGAGCTGTTTTTT; CDR3aa: CASSQELAGGVGELFF
d_gene: TRBD1; len: 16; j_gene: TRBJ1-4; v_gene: TRBV6-5; abundance: NA; CDR3nt: TGTGCCAGCAGTTACGGGCGGTCAGGGGGAAACGAAAAACTGTTTTTT; CDR3aa: CASSYGRSGGNEKLFF
d_gene: NA; len: 13; j_gene: TRBJ1-3; v_gene: TRBV4-2; abundance: NA; CDR3nt: TGTGCCAGCAGACCTGGGGGGGTAAACACCATATATTTT; CDR3aa: CASRPGGVNTIYF
d_gene: TRBD2; len: 15; j_gene: TRBJ2-7; v_gene: TRBV7-8; abundance: NA; CDR3nt: TGTGCCAGCAGCCAAGGACTAGCGGTAATCTACGAGCAGTACTTC; CDR3aa: CASSQGLAVIYEQYF
d_gene: TRBD1; len: 15; j_gene: TRBJ1-4; v_gene: TRBV10-1; abundance: NA; CDR3nt: TGCGCCAGCAGTGGGACGACAGGGGTGCGAGAAAAACTGTTTTTT; CDR3aa: CASSGTTGVREKLFF
d_gene: TRBD1; len: 15; j_gene: TRBJ1-2; v_gene: TRBV7-2; abundance: NA; CDR3nt: TGTGCCAGCAGCTCCGGGACAGACCGTATTTATGGCTACACCTTC; CDR3aa: CASSSGTDRIYGYTF
d_gene: NA; len: 15; j_gene: TRBJ1-5; v_gene: TRBV28; abundance: once; CDR3nt: TGTGCCAGCAGTTTGTGGCAGGACTACAATCAGCCCCAGCATTTT; CDR3aa: CASSLWQDYNQPQHF
d_gene: TRBD2; len: 15; j_gene: TRBJ2-1; v_gene: TRBV29-1; abundance: NA; CDR3nt: TGCAGCGTTGAAGATCGGACTAGCGGGAGATTTGAGCAGTTCTTC; CDR3aa: CSVEDRTSGRFEQFF
d_gene: TRBD1; len: 13; j_gene: TRBJ1-3; v_gene: TRBV2; abundance: NA; CDR3nt: TGTGCCAGCCGGGAAGACAGGGTCAACACCATATATTTT; CDR3aa: CASREDRVNTIYF
d_gene: NA; len: 13; j_gene: TRBJ1-2; v_gene: TRBV5-1; abundance: NA; CDR3nt: TGCGCCAGCAGTCCCGACGGAGACTATGGCTACACCTTC; CDR3aa: CASSPDGDYGYTF
d_gene: TRBD1; len: 13; j_gene: TRBJ1-4; v_gene: TRBV6-5; abundance: NA; CDR3nt: TGTGCCAGCAGGGACAGGGGGCATGAAAAACTGTTTTTT; CDR3aa: CASRDRGHEKLFF
d_gene: NA; len: 15; j_gene: TRBJ2-4; v_gene: TRBV3-1/TRBV3-2; abundance: NA; CDR3nt: TGTGCCAGCAGCCAAGATCATGGGGGCGGAAACATTCAGTACTTC; CDR3aa: CASSQDHGGGNIQYF
d_gene: TRBD1; len: 16; j_gene: TRBJ1-4; v_gene: TRBV7-9; abundance: NA; CDR3nt: TGTGCCAGCAGCCAACCGACAGGGAACACTAATGAAAAACTGTTTTTT; CDR3aa: CASSQPTGNTNEKLFF
d_gene: NA; len: 13; j_gene: TRBJ1-6; v_gene: TRBV3-1/TRBV3-2; abundance: NA; CDR3nt: TGTGCCAGCAGCCAAGAGTCGTATTCACCCCTCCACTTT; CDR3aa: CASSQESYSPLHF
d_gene: NA; len: 12; j_gene: TRBJ2-7; v_gene: TRBV7-2; abundance: once; CDR3nt: TGTGCCAGCAGCCCAACTAGCTACGAGCAGTACTTC; CDR3aa: CASSPTSYEQYF
d_gene: TRBD1; len: 15; j_gene: TRBJ1-5; v_gene: TRBV28; abundance: NA; CDR3nt: TGTGCCAGCAGTCAGACCGGGACAGGGGTCCAGCCCCAGCATTTT; CDR3aa: CASSQTGTGVQPQHF
d_gene: NA; len: 16; j_gene: TRBJ2-3; v_gene: TRBV7-9; abundance: NA; CDR3nt: TGTGCCAGCAGCGGGGGGGACAGGAAGATTACAGATACGCAGTATTTT; CDR3aa: CASSGGDRKITDTQYF
d_gene: TRBD1; len: 14; j_gene: TRBJ2-5; v_gene: TRBV19; abundance: NA; CDR3nt: TGTGCCAGTAGTCCCGGGACAGGGAGGGAGACCCAGTACTTC; CDR3aa: CASSPGTGRETQYF
d_gene: TRBD1; len: 15; j_gene: TRBJ2-1; v_gene: TRBV18; abundance: NA; CDR3nt: TGTGCCAGCTCACCAACAGGGGGGTCCTACAATGAGCAGTTCTTC; CDR3aa: CASSPTGGSYNEQFF
d_gene: TRBD1; len: 14; j_gene: TRBJ1-1; v_gene: TRBV27; abundance: NA; CDR3nt: TGTGCCAGCAGTTTATTTGGACAGGGCGCTGAAGCTTTCTTT; CDR3aa: CASSLFGQGAEAFF
d_gene: TRBD2; len: 13; j_gene: TRBJ2-7; v_gene: TRBV14; abundance: few; CDR3nt: TGTGCCAGCAGCCAAATAGCGGGATACGTGCAGTACTTC; CDR3aa: CASSQIAGYVQYF
d_gene: TRBD2; len: 14; j_gene: TRBJ2-7; v_gene: TRBV19; abundance: NA; CDR3nt: TGTGCCAGTAGTATCGTGGCGGGAGTCTACGAGCAGTACTTC; CDR3aa: CASSIVAGVYEQYF
d_gene: NA; len: 13; j_gene: TRBJ2-7; v_gene: TRBV10-2; abundance: NA; CDR3nt: TGCGCCAGCAGTGAAACCAGGGTCGACGAGCAGTACTTC; CDR3aa: CASSETRVDEQYF
d_gene: NA; len: 14; j_gene: TRBJ2-7; v_gene: TRBV5-1; abundance: few; CDR3nt: TGCGCCAGCGGCCTCACAGGGGGGGCCTACGAGCAGTACTTC; CDR3aa: CASGLTGGAYEQYF
d_gene: NA; len: 16; j_gene: TRBJ1-5; v_gene: TRBV7-9; abundance: NA; CDR3nt: TGTGCCAGCAGCTTAGGTGGACAGAGGGCCAATCAGCCCCAGCATTTT; CDR3aa: CASSLGGQRANQPQHF